The next 32 T cell receptor beta chains were all read from a single sample in a study of T-cell reconstitution after alpha-beta-depleted transplantation in children. Unique molecular identifiers were used in preparing the TCRbeta library. TCRdb independently ran MiXCR on the PCR reads; one entry per CDR3 protein. The repertoire holds some 110,000 distinct CDR3 sequences, with about 9.3% as singletons. Sequencing used PBMCs, obtained before TCRalphabeta/CD19-depleted stem cell transplant. These receptors were obtained from a boy aged 2-15 years with acute lymphoblastic leukemia, due to receive a stem cell transplant.

This clonotype was found a few times. The chain carries TRBV5-6 and TRBJ2-7, with 11 bases lining up with TRBD2. V was clipped by 4 bases and J by 1 base; unmatched bases: 7. This CDR3 has 16 residues. Per the germline V gene, CDR1 is SGHDT and CDR2 is YYEEEE. This CDR3 is CASSLRLAGLSYEQYF. Here the CDR3 DNA reads TGTGCCAGCAGCCTTAGACTAGCGGGATTATCCTACGAGCAGTACTTC.

The gene calls are TRBV4-2 and TRBJ1-3; no firm D call. The length of the CDR3 is 13 residues. Germline assignment: CDR1 LGHNA and CDR2 YNFKEQ. The V and J ends lost 0 bases and 3 bases respectively, with 3 bases between them. CDR3 residues: CASSQESGNTIYF. The CDR3 nucleotides are TGTGCCAGCAGCCAAGAAAGTGGAAACACCATATATTTT.

This clonotype came up many times. This sequence joins TRBV5-1 and TRBJ2-1; 10 positions match TRBD2. The J segment lost 4 bases and the V segment lost 0 bases, leaving 4 bases of the junction unmatched. CDR3 length: 16 amino acids. The germline V gene encodes CDR1 SGHRS and CDR2 YFSETQ. CDR3 bases: TGCGCCAGCAGCTTGGCAACTAGCGGGGTATACAATGAGCAGTTCTTC. It specifies CASSLATSGVYNEQFF.

This clonotype has a handful of counts. The V call is TRBV5-1, the J call TRBJ2-5; D ambiguous. Germline lookup yields CDR1 SGHRS and CDR2 YFSETQ. Trimming removed 4 bases from V and 6 bases from J, with 7 bases in between. CDR3 length: 11 amino acids. CDR3 protein: CASSQGQTQYF. As DNA, the CDR3 is TGCGCCAGCAGCCAAGGCCAGACCCAGTACTTC.

In this sample, this clonotype turned up a few times. V gene TRBV19 combines with J gene TRBJ2-1; D ambiguous. The CDR3 extends over 16 amino acids. Germline CDR1 and CDR2: LNHDA and SQIVND (reference sequence). V lost 5 bases and J lost 2, with 16 bases in between. CDR3 sequence reads: CASSLAGKFPYNEQFF. CDR3 nucleotide sequence: TGTGCCAGTAGTCTGGCAGGCAAGTTTCCCTACAATGAGCAGTTCTTC. Drawing the rest from reference TRBV19 and TRBJ2-1, the complete variable domain is DGGITQSPKYLFRKEGQNVTLSCEQNLNHDAMYWYRQDPGQGLRLIYYSQIVNDFQKGDIAEGYSVSREKKESFPLTVTSAQKNPTAFYLCASSLAGKFPYNEQFFGPGTRLTVL.

The genes are TRBV10-3 and TRBJ2-7, with D perhaps matching TRBD2 (6 bases). The germline V gene has CDR1 ENHRY and CDR2 SYGVKD. The CDR3 length is 15 residues. With 4 bases removed from V and 3 bases from J, the gap between germline ends came to 16 bases. Here the CDR3 reads CAISGGVVDIYEQYF. CDR3 bases: TGTGCCATCAGTGGGGGGGTGGTTGACATCTACGAGCAGTACTTC.

This clonotype was found a few times. The chain combines TRBV7-9 with TRBJ1-1; D gene ambiguous. This CDR3 is built from 14 residues. Germline V CDR1 and CDR2: SEHNR, FQNEAQ (reference sequence). Trimming took 2 bases from V and 7 from J, leaving 14 bases between them. Here the CDR3 reads CASSLSLGFGEAFF. In nucleotides, the CDR3 is TGTGCCAGCAGCTTATCTCTAGGTTTCGGTGAAGCTTTCTTT.

The V gene is TRBV27, the J gene TRBJ1-6; no firm D call. The ends were cut back, 2 bases at V and 10 bases at J, with 9 bases in the middle. The CDR3 has 13 amino acids. Per the germline V gene, CDR1 is MNHEY and CDR2 is SMNVEV (reference sequence). The CDR3 nucleotides read TGTGCCAGCAGTTTAAGGGAATACTCACCCCTCCACTTT. This gives the protein CASSLREYSPLHF.

This clonotype was counted at least ten times. The genes are TRBV7-2 and TRBJ2-7; TRBD2 matches 7 bases. J gave up 0 bases and V 3 bases, and 2 bases lay outside the gene matches. The CDR3 is 14 amino acids. From germline, CDR1 is SGHTA and CDR2 FQGNSA. The CDR3 here is CASSFAGASYEQYF. DNA of the CDR3: TGTGCCAGCAGCTTTGCGGGAGCCTCCTACGAGCAGTACTTC.

This clonotype was recorded many times. V and J are TRBV29-1 and TRBJ2-1, with a possible D match to TRBD2 (5 bases). The germline V and J ends were trimmed by 6 bases and 1 base, with 16 bases remaining between them. The CDR3 spans 15 residues. Per germline, CDR1 SQVTM and CDR2 ANQGSEA. The CDR3 bases are TGCAGCGTGCCCCCTAGTAGCGCTTCCTACAATGAGCAGTTCTTC. Translation gives CSVPPSSASYNEQFF.

This clonotype has at least ten counts. The chain recombines TRBV12-3 or TRBV12-4 with TRBJ2-1, with unresolved D. This CDR3 region has 12 residues. The V and J ends lost 5 bases and 9 bases respectively, with 11 bases between them. The CDR3 DNA reads as TGTGCCAGCAGTCCGGGTGGGCCTGAGCAGTTCTTC. This sequence encodes CASSPGGPEQFF.

This clonotype was observed a handful of times. The rearrangement uses TRBV27 and TRBJ1-1; TRBD1 aligns across 7 bases. V lost 5 bases and J lost 3; bases outside the gene matches: 6. The CDR3 is 14 amino acids. Germline values: CDR1 MNHEY, CDR2 SMNVEV (reference sequence). CDR3: CASSAPDRYTEAFF. CDR3 in DNA: TGTGCCAGCAGTGCCCCGGACAGGTACACTGAAGCTTTCTTT.

The rearrangement links TRBV28 to TRBJ2-5; 11 bases line up with TRBD2. The CDR3 length is 15 residues. The germline gives CDR1 MDHEN, CDR2 SYDVKM. The V gene end was trimmed by 2 bases and the J gene end by 5 bases; junction bases not matched to a gene: 4. The CDR3 nucleotides are TGTGCCAGCAGTTTAGAGACTAGCGGGACGGAGACCCAGTACTTC. Residues: CASSLETSGTETQYF.

This clonotype has only a few counts. The CDR3 DNA follows: TGCAGTGCTAGAGATGAGGGCAGGGTTCCCACAGATACGCAGTATTTT. It specifies CSARDEGRVPTDTQYF. The chain carries TRBV20-1 and TRBJ2-3; D is perhaps TRBD1 or TRBD2 (5 bases each). Germline values: CDR1 DFQATT, CDR2 SNEGSKA (reference sequence). Trimming cost V 0 bases and J 2 bases, with 15 bases left between them. CDR3 length: 16 residues.

V gene TRBV29-1 combines with J gene TRBJ1-1; tentative D call: TRBD1 (5 bases). Germline loops: CDR1 SQVTM, CDR2 ANQGSEA. This CDR3 spans 15 amino acids. V was shortened by 3 bases and J by 10 bases, with 24 bases between the two germline ends. The CDR3 coding sequence is TGCAGCGTTGAGCAAATGGCCAGGGCAGGCCGGGGAGCTTTCTTT. It yields the protein CSVEQMARAGRGAFF.

With regard to this clonotype: At one end, the junction sequence differs from germline, possibly due to a read error. The rearrangement links TRBV28 to TRBJ1-1; D is ambiguous. This CDR3 contains 14 residues. Germline loops: CDR1 MDHEN, CDR2 SYDVKM. CDR3 sequence: CASSLPMSQGRAFF. The CDR3 DNA sequence: TGTGCAAGCAGTCTCCCCATGTCGCAAGGTAGGGCTTTCTTT.

This chain joins TRBV28 and TRBJ2-5; 9 nucleotides match TRBD1. The V gene's germline CDR1 is MDHEN and CDR2 SYDVKM. This CDR3 region has 17 residues. J was trimmed by 1 base and V by 5 bases; bases with no gene match: 11. The CDR3 here is CASSLRGQGLSQETQYF. CDR3 nucleotide sequence: TGTGCCAGCAGTCTGCGGGGACAGGGACTTTCCCAAGAGACCCAGTACTTC.

The V and J genes are TRBV3-1 and TRBJ1-5; 9 nucleotides agree with TRBD1. Germline CDR1 and CDR2: LGHDT and YNNKEL (reference sequence). CDR3 length equals 15 residues. V dropped 4 bases and J dropped 1; count of bases not matched to a gene: 2. CDR3 loop: CASSRGTGSNQPQHF. The CDR3 DNA is TGTGCCAGCAGCCGCGGGACAGGGAGCAATCAGCCCCAGCATTTT.

In its sample, this clonotype was seen many times. The chain joins TRBV5-5 to TRBJ2-3; D remains ambiguous. V lost 0 bases and J 3 bases, leaving 14 bases between the germline ends. The germline gives CDR1 SGHKS, CDR2 YYEKEE (reference sequence). The CDR3 length is 16 residues. The DNA for the CDR3 is TGTGCCAGCAGCTTGGCTATCCGCGGCCGAACAGATACGCAGTATTTT. Translating it yields CASSLAIRGRTDTQYF.

There are a few counts of this clonotype. This chain uses TRBV9 with TRBJ2-7; TRBD1 agrees at 7 bases. Germline CDR1 and CDR2: SGDLS and YYNGEE. Unmatched junction bases numbered 5, after V lost 3 bases and J lost 2 bases. This CDR3 spans 14 amino acids. Here the CDR3 DNA reads TGTGCCAGCAGCGCCAGACAGGGAGCCTACGAGCAGTACTTC. As protein: CASSARQGAYEQYF.

The V gene is TRBV14, the J gene TRBJ2-5, with no clear D. Per germline, CDR1 SGHDN and CDR2 FVKESK. The CDR3 totals 14 residues. The V and J ends lost 0 bases and 5 bases respectively, with 10 bases between them. CDR3 sequence reads: CASSQESRAETQYF. In DNA form, the CDR3 reads TGTGCCAGCAGCCAAGAATCGCGTGCGGAGACCCAGTACTTC. The full variable domain, in which reference TRBV14 and TRBJ2-5 provide the parts outside the CDR3, is EAGVTQFPSHSVIEKGQTVTLRCDPISGHDNLYWYRRVMGKEIKFLLHFVKESKQDESGMPNNRFLAERTGGTYSTLKVQPAELEDSGVYFCASSQESRAETQYFGPGTRLLVL.

This chain links TRBV4-3 with TRBJ2-7; 11 bases line up with TRBD1. The length of the CDR3 is 17 residues. J lost 3 bases, V lost 0 bases, and 7 bases had no gene match. Per the germline V gene, CDR1 is LGHNA and CDR2 is YSLEER. CDR3 in amino acids: CASSQDSEGTGGYEQYF. CDR3 in DNA: TGCGCCAGCAGCCAAGATTCCGAGGGGACAGGGGGCTACGAGCAGTACTTC.

V usage is TRBV25-1 and J usage is TRBJ2-7; TRBD2 matches at 13 bases. Germline CDR1 MGHDK, CDR2 SYGVNS. The CDR3 is made up of 16 amino acids. V shed 3 bases, J shed 3 bases, and the junction held 5 bases outside the gene matches. CDR3 nucleotides: TGTGCCAGCAGTGACCAGGGGACTAGCGGGAACTACGAGCAGTACTTC. This codes for CASSDQGTSGNYEQYF.

This clonotype has ten or more counts. V gene TRBV20-1 combines with J gene TRBJ2-3; TRBD1 agrees at 9 bases. The CDR3 totals 14 residues. Germline loops: CDR1 DFQATT, CDR2 SNEGSKA (reference sequence). V lost 3 bases to trimming and J lost 2 bases; unmatched junction nucleotides: 3. In DNA form, the CDR3 reads TGCAGTGCTAGTCGGACAGGGGTCACAGATACGCAGTATTTT. It codes for CSASRTGVTDTQYF.

This chain joins TRBV11-2 and TRBJ2-4; TRBD1 matches 7 bases. The CDR3 runs to 18 residues. V lost 5 bases and J lost 8; bases outside the gene matches: 21. Germline V lookup: CDR1 SGHAT, CDR2 FQNNGV. The CDR3 spells CASSPEGFRGPLTDIQYF. The CDR3 DNA sequence: TGTGCCAGCAGCCCAGAGGGCTTTAGGGGGCCCCTAACGGACATTCAGTACTTC.

This clonotype was seen more than once but under ten times. The chain carries TRBV12-3 or TRBV12-4 and TRBJ2-5; no reliable D call. The germline V and J ends were trimmed by 6 bases and 1 base, with 15 bases remaining between them. The CDR3 spans 15 residues. The DNA for the CDR3 is TGTGCCAGCAGCCTTTCCGGGCAGCCCCAAGAGACCCAGTACTTC. Its protein is CASSLSGQPQETQYF.

There are a few counts of this clonotype. The chain recombines TRBV5-6 with TRBJ2-6; possible D gene TRBD1, 6 bases. Trimming removed 4 bases from V and 5 bases from J, with 34 bases in between. CDR1 and CDR2 (germline): SGHDT, YYEEEE. This CDR3 region has 22 residues. As DNA, the CDR3 is TGTGCCAGCAGCACTCGGAGACAGGAGTATTCCCAGAAACCCTCCCGGGCCAACGTCCTGACTTTC. Its translation: CASSTRRQEYSQKPSRANVLTF.

The chain recombines TRBV29-1 with TRBJ2-1, with D possibly TRBD2 on 6 matching bases. Germline values: CDR1 SQVTM, CDR2 ANQGSEA. The CDR3 has 14 residues. Trimming cost V 6 bases and J 9 bases, with 21 bases left between them. CDR3 bases: TGCAGCGTACACGGATCCCGACTAGTCCCTGAGCAGTTCTTC. This translates into CSVHGSRLVPEQFF.

The chain couples TRBV4-1 to TRBJ2-7, with 7 bases aligning to TRBD1. J lost 2 bases, V lost 1 base, and 5 bases had no gene match. Germline V gene data show CDR1 as MGHRA and CDR2 as YSYEKL. This CDR3 is 15 amino acids long. DNA for the CDR3: TGCGCCAGCAGCCAAGCTCAGACAGGGACCTACGAGCAGTACTTC. Protein sequence: CASSQAQTGTYEQYF.

A few counts support this clonotype. The rearrangement joins TRBV4-1 to TRBJ2-5, with TRBD2 identical over 8 bases. CDR3 length: 16 residues. Trimming cost V 1 base and J 2 bases; bases outside gene matches: 6. The germline CDR1 and CDR2 sequences are MGHRA and YSYEKL. The chain's CDR3 is CASSQVAGGQQETQYF. The CDR3 DNA reads TGCGCCAGCAGCCAAGTGGCGGGAGGCCAACAAGAGACCCAGTACTTC.

This clonotype appeared a few times. The chain combines TRBV5-1 with TRBJ2-5; D gene uncertain. The germline V and J ends were trimmed by 3 bases and 5 bases, with 23 bases remaining between them. The CDR3 consists of 17 residues. Germline assignment: CDR1 SGHRS and CDR2 YFSETQ. The CDR3 loop reads CASSSKYPSSSPETQYF. The CDR3 DNA reads TGCGCCAGCAGCTCGAAGTACCCGAGCTCGAGCCCCGAGACCCAGTACTTC.

This clonotype was detected only a few times. The chain links TRBV20-1 to TRBJ2-5, with D maybe TRBD2 (5 bases). The CDR3 length is 15 residues. V was trimmed by 0 bases and J by 5 bases, leaving 16 bases between them. Germline V gives CDR1 DFQATT, CDR2 SNEGSKA (reference sequence). The CDR3 coding sequence is TGCAGTGCTAGAGATCTTCGTGGGAGTGGCGAGACCCAGTACTTC. It is translated as CSARDLRGSGETQYF.